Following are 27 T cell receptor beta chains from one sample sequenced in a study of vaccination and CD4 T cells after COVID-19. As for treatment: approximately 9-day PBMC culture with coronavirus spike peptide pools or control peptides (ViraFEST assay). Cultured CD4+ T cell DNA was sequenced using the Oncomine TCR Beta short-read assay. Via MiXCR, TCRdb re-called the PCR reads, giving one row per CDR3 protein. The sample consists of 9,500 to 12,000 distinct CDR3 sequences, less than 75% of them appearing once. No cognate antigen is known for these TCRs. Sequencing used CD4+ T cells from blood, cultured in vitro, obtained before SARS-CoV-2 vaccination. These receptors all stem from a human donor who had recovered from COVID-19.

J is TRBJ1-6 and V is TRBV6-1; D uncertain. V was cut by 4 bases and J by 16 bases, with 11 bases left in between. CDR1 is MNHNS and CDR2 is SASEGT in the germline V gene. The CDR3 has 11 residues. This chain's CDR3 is CASSAESPLHF. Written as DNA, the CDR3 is TGTGCCAGCAGTGCCGAGAGTCCTCTCCACTTT.

The CDR3 DNA reads TGTGCCAGCAGCCAGAAGAGGAGCGGCCAAGAGACCCAGTACTTC. Translated, it gives CASSQKRSGQETQYF. The J gene is TRBJ2-5, the V gene TRBV7-2; the D gene is possibly TRBD2 (5 bases). This CDR3 is built from 15 residues. CDR1 and CDR2 (germline): SGHTA, FQGNSA. Trimming took off 5 bases at V and 1 base at J, with 14 bases between the two ends.

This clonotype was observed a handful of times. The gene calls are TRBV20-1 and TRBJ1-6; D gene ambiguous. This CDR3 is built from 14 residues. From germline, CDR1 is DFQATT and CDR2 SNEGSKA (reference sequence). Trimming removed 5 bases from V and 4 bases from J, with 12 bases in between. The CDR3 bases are TGCAGTGCTCCAGACCGGTTATATAATTCACCCCTCCACTTT. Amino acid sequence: CSAPDRLYNSPLHF.

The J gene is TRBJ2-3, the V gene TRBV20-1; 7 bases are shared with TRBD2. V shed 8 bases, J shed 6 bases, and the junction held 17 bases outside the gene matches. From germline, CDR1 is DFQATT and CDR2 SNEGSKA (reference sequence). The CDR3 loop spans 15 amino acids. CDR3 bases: TGCAGTTCCATAGACGGCGGGAGAGGTTACGATACGCAGTATTTT. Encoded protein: CSSIDGGRGYDTQYF.

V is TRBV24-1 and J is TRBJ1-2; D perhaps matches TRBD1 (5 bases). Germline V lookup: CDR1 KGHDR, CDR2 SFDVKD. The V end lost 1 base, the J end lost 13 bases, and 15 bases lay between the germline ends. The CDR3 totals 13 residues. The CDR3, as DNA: TGTGCCACCAGTGATTTCTCTGAGGCAGGGTTCACCTTC. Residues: CATSDFSEAGFTF.

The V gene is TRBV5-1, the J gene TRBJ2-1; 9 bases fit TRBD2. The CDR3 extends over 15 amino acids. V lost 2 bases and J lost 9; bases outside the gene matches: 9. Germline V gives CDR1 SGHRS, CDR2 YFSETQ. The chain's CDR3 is CASSLGASGKGEQFF. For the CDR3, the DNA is TGCGCCAGCAGCTTAGGGGCTAGCGGGAAGGGTGAGCAGTTCTTC.

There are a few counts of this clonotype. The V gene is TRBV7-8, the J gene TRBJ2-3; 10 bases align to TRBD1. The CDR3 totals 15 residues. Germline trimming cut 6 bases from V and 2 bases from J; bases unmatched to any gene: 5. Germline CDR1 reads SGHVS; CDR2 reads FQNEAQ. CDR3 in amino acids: CASRKDRGLTDTQYF. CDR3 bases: TGTGCCAGCAGGAAAGACAGGGGGCTCACAGATACGCAGTATTTT.

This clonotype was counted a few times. CDR3 bases: TGTGCCAGTTTGGACAGACGGGGAAACACCATATATTTT. This codes for CASLDRRGNTIYF. V usage is TRBV28 and J usage is TRBJ1-3; perhaps TRBD1 as D (6 bases). The CDR3 runs to 13 residues. Trimming pared 9 bases from V and 4 bases from J, leaving 13 bases between. Germline V gene data show CDR1 as MDHEN and CDR2 as SYDVKM.

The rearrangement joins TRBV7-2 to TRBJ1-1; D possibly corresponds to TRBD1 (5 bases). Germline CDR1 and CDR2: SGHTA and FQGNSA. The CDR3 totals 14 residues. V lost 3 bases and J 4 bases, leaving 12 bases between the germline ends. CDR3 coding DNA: TGTGCCAGCAGCTTGGGGCTTCTGGGCACTGAAGCTTTCTTT. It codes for CASSLGLLGTEAFF.

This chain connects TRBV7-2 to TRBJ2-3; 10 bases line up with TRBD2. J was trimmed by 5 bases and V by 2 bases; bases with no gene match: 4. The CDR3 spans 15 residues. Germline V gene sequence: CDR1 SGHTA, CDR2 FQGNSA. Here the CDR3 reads CASSLRRLAGDTQYF. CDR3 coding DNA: TGTGCCAGCAGCTTACGGAGACTAGCGGGAGATACGCAGTATTTT.

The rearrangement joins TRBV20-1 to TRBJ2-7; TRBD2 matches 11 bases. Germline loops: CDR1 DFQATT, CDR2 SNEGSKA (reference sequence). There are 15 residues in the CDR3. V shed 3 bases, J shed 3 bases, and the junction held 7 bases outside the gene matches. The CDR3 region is CSARAVAGGVYEQYF. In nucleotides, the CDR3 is TGCAGTGCTAGGGCAGTAGCGGGAGGGGTCTACGAGCAGTACTTC.

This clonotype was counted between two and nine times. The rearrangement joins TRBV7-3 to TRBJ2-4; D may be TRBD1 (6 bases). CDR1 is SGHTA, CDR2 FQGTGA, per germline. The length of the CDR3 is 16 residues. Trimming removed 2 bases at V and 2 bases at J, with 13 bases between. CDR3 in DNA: TGTGCCAGCAGCTTACAGGGGCCAGCACCCAAAAACATTCAGTACTTC. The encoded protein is CASSLQGPAPKNIQYF.

The chain's CDR3 is CASSLEKGGAYEQYF. In DNA form, the CDR3 reads TGTGCCAGCAGCTTAGAGAAGGGGGGAGCCTACGAGCAGTACTTC. This chain joins TRBV7-9 and TRBJ2-7; either TRBD1 or TRBD2 may fit D (6 bases each). CDR3 length: 15 residues. V lost 1 base and J 2 bases, leaving 12 bases between the germline ends. The germline gives CDR1 SEHNR, CDR2 FQNEAQ (reference sequence).

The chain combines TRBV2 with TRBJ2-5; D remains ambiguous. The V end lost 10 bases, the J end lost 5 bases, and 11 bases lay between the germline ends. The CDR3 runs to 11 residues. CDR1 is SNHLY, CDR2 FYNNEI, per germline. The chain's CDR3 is CATKLGETQYF. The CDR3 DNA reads TGTGCCACCAAGCTCGGCGAGACCCAGTACTTC.

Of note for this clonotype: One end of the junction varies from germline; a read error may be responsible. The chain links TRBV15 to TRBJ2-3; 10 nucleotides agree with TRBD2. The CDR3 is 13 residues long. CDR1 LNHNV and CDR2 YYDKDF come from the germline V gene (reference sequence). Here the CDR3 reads CATSRDLAGEPLW. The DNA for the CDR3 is TGTGCCACCAGCAGAGATCTAGCGGGAGAGCCGTTGTGG.

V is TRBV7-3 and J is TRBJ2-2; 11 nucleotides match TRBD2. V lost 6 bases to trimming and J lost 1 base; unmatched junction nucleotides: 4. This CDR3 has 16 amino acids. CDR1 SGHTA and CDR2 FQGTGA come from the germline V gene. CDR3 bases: TGTGCCAGCAGACCCGGGACTAGCGGGAACACCGGGGAGCTGTTTTTT. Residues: CASRPGTSGNTGELFF.

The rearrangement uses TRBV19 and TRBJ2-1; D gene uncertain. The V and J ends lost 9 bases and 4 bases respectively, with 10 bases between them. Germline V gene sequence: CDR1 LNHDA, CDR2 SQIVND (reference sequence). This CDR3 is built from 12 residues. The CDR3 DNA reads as TGTGCCAGCTCGGGTAGATACAATGAGCAGTTCTTC. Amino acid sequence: CASSGRYNEQFF. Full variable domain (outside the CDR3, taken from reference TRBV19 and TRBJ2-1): DGGITQSPKYLFRKEGQNVTLSCEQNLNHDAMYWYRQDPGQGLRLIYYSQIVNDFQKGDIAEGYSVSREKKESFPLTVTSAQKNPTAFYLCASSGRYNEQFFGPGTRLTVL.

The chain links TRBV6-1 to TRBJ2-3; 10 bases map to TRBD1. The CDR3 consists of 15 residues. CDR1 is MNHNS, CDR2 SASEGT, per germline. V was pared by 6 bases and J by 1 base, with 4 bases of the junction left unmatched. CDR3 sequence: CASSTGTGGTDTQYF. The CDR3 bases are TGTGCCAGCAGCACCGGGACAGGGGGCACAGATACGCAGTATTTT.

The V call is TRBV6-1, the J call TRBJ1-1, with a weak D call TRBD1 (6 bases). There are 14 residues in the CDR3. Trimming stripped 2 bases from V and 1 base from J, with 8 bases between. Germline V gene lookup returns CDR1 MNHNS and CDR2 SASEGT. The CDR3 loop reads CASSEPGQNTEAFF. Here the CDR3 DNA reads TGTGCCAGCAGTGAACCGGGACAGAACACTGAAGCTTTCTTT.

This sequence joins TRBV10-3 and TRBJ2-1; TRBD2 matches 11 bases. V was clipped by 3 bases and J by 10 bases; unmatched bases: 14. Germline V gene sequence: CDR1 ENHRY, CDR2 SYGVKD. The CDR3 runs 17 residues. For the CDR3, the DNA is TGTGCCATCAGTGATCCTGGGGTAGCGGGAGGGCCATACGAGCAGTTCTTC. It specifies CAISDPGVAGGPYEQFF.

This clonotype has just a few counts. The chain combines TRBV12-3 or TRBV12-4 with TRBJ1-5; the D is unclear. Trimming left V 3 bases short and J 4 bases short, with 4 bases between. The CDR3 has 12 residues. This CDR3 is CASSFSNQPQHF. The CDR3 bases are TGTGCCAGCAGTTTTTCAAATCAGCCCCAGCATTTT.

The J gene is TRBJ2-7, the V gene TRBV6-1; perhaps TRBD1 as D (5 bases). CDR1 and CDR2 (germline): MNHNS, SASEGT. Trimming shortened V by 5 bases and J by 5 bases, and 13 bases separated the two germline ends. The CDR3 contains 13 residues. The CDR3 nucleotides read TGTGCCAGCAGTAGAACGGCCAGGGACGAGCAGTACTTC. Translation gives CASSRTARDEQYF.

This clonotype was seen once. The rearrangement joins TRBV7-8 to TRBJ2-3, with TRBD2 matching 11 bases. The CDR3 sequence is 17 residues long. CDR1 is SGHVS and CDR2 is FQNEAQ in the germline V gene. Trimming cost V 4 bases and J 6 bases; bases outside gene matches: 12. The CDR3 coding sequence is TGTGCCAGCAGCTCCCTTTTAGCGGGAGGGCCGGGGGATACGCAGTATTTT. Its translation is CASSSLLAGGPGDTQYF.

CDR3 sequence: CASSLGTGHTDTQYF. The CDR3, as DNA: TGTGCCAGCAGCTTAGGGACAGGGCACACAGATACGCAGTATTTT. This chain links TRBV7-2 with TRBJ2-3; 8 nucleotides match TRBD1. Germline trimming cut 1 base from V and 2 bases from J; bases unmatched to any gene: 2. CDR1 is SGHTA, CDR2 FQGNSA, per germline. The CDR3 is 15 amino acids.

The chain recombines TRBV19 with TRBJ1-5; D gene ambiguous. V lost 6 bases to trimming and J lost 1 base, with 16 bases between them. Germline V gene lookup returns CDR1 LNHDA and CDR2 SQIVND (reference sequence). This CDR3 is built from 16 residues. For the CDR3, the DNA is TGTGCCAGTAGGGATGGGCGCCAGAGAAGCAATCAGCCCCAGCATTTT. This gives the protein CASRDGRQRSNQPQHF.

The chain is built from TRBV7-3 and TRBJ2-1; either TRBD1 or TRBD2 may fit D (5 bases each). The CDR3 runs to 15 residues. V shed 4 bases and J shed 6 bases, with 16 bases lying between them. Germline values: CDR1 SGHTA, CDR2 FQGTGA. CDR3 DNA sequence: TGTGCCAGCAGCTCGGGACCAGAGGGAACCAATGAGCAGTTCTTC. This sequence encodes CASSSGPEGTNEQFF.

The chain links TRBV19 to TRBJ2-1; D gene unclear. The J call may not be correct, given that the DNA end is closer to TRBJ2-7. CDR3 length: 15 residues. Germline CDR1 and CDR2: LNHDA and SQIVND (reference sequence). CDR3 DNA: TGTGCCAGTAGTATGCTTGGAAGAAGCTCCTACGAGCAGTACTTC. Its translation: CASSMLGRSSYEQYF.